This is a list of T cell receptor beta chains from one sample in a study of blood T cell repertoires in COVID-19. TCRdb's copy holds only in-frame clones and misses some; the assay was immunoSEQ multiplex PCR. The sample lists 340,000 or so clones, about 86% occurring once. The sequenced sample was peripheral blood. The receptors derive from a man aged 25-45 years with active or convalescent COVID-19. Both conserved end residues are trimmed from each CDR3.

v_gene	j_gene	len	CDR3aa
TRBV9	TRBJ2-1	14	ASSVGAGDSYNEQF
TRBV28	TRBJ2-5	12	ASSYLADQETQY
TRBV2	TRBJ2-5	14	ASISQRGAVQETQY
TRBV19	TRBJ2-5	15	ASTPGGARYPQTSQY
TRBV5-6	TRBJ1-4	16	ASSNGQGPFRWAEKLF
TRBV11-3	TRBJ2-1	11	ASSLNVVGEQF
TRBV19	TRBJ1-6	13	ASSETGHGRSPLH
TRBV6-2/TRBV6-3	TRBJ2-3	10	ASSWFEGTQY
TRBV11-3	TRBJ1-6	12	ASSLGQNNSPLH
TRBV2	TRBJ1-1	11	ASDRRENTEAF
TRBV5-5	TRBJ2-4	13	ASSPRGPAKNIQY
TRBV19	TRBJ1-5	11	ASSDRAGQPQH
TRBV5-4	TRBJ1-2	13	ASSSEGGRAYRYT
TRBV30	TRBJ1-2	11	AWNDRGNSGYT
TRBV14	TRBJ2-7	12	ASSQDFLRYEQY
TRBV18	TRBJ1-1	14	ASSPQPRSSQGEAF
TRBV3-1/TRBV3-2	TRBJ1-6	12	ASRESSYNSPLH
TRBV24-1	TRBJ2-3	16	ATSDLQRTGGSTDTQY
TRBV28	TRBJ2-2	14	ASRGRQAPNTGELF
TRBV5-4	TRBJ2-2	13	ASSPGQGNAGELF
TRBV4-3	TRBJ2-7	11	ASSKGSSYEQY
TRBV18	TRBJ2-2	13	ASSRSRDATGELF
TRBV28	TRBJ2-3	11	ASSLLGPDTQY